These 28 T cell receptor beta chains were all obtained from the same sample, sequenced in a study of blood T cell repertoires in COVID-19. Method: immunoSEQ multiplex PCR; TCRdb's copy keeps in-frame clones and lacks some. Of 280,000 or so clones detected, 80% to 90% appear once; the ten largest clones hold more than 2%. The specimen was PBMCs or T cells enriched from blood (not recorded which). The receptors come from a man aged 30-40 years who had recovered from COVID-19.

This chain uses TRBV14 with TRBJ2-7; 9 nucleotides match TRBD1. The V gene end was trimmed by 0 bases and the J gene end by 4 bases; junction bases not matched to a gene: 7. The CDR3 runs 16 residues. Germline V gives CDR1 SGHDN, CDR2 FVKESK. The DNA of the CDR3 is TGTGCCAGCAGCCAAGAAGTCGGGACAGGGAAGTACGAGCAGTACTTC. Translated: CASSQEVGTGKYEQYF.

The chain uses TRBV7-2 and TRBJ1-2, with 8 positions matching TRBD1. V dropped 3 bases and J dropped 7; count of bases not matched to a gene: 7. The CDR3 has 14 amino acids. Looked up from germline, CDR1 is SGHTA and CDR2 is FQGNSA. CDR3: CASSFTGTGRGYTF. In DNA, the CDR3 is TGTGCCAGCAGCTTTACCGGGACAGGTCGTGGCTACACCTTC.

This chain joins TRBV7-2 and TRBJ1-2; no clear D gene. The CDR3 has 13 amino acids. Germline V gene lookup returns CDR1 SGHTA and CDR2 FQGNSA. V shed 1 base and J shed 5 bases, with 8 bases lying between them. In DNA, the CDR3 is TGTGCCAGCAGCTTAGAATATTTGTATGGCTACACCTTC. Translating it yields CASSLEYLYGYTF.

This clone came up once. The chain joins TRBV3-1 (or the pseudogene TRBV3-2) to TRBJ1-1, with unresolved D. V was cut by 4 bases and J by 6 bases, with 12 bases left in between. The CDR3 consists of 13 residues. The germline CDR1 and CDR2 sequences are LGHDT and YNNKEL (reference sequence). In DNA, the CDR3 is TGTGCCAGCAGCCCCACGGTTAAGTCTGAAGCTTTCTTT. Protein: CASSPTVKSEAFF.

This rearrangement joins TRBV19 to TRBJ1-1; tentatively, D is TRBD1 (6 bases). CDR1 and CDR2 from the germline V gene are LNHDA and SQIVND (reference sequence). The CDR3 loop spans 16 amino acids. V was cut by 3 bases and J by 2 bases, with 16 bases left in between. The DNA of the CDR3 is TGTGCCAGTAGTATTTTATCAGGGGCTTCCAACACTGAAGCTTTCTTT. Translation gives CASSILSGASNTEAFF.

The genes are TRBV3-1 (or the pseudogene TRBV3-2) and TRBJ2-1, with 12 bases identical to TRBD2. The CDR3 has 15 amino acids. J gave up 9 bases and V 8 bases, and 11 bases lay outside the gene matches. Per germline, CDR1 LGHDT and CDR2 YNNKEL (reference sequence). As DNA, the CDR3 is TGTGCCAGCGCCCTAGCGGGGGGGCGTCGGGGTGAGCAGTTCTTC. Amino acids: CASALAGGRRGEQFF.

The J gene is TRBJ2-3, the V gene TRBV4-1; a weak D match, TRBD2 (5 bases). The CDR3 has 15 amino acids. The V end lost 4 bases, the J end lost 0 bases, and 11 bases lay between the germline ends. Germline V gene sequence: CDR1 MGHRA, CDR2 YSYEKL. The CDR3, as DNA: TGCGCCAGCAGCCTCGGAGGAGTTAGCACAGATACGCAGTATTTT. Encoded protein: CASSLGGVSTDTQYF.

J is TRBJ1-3 and V is TRBV29-1; D ambiguous. Looked up from germline, CDR1 is SQVTM and CDR2 is ANQGSEA. CDR3 length: 13 amino acids. V was clipped by 2 bases and J by 3 bases, with 8 bases between them. The CDR3 DNA follows: TGCAGCGTTGAAATAAACAGTGGAAACACCATATATTTT. This gives the protein CSVEINSGNTIYF.

The chain combines TRBV7-6 with TRBJ2-2; 9 positions match TRBD2. The germline V gene has CDR1 SGHVS and CDR2 FNYEAQ. V shed 1 base and J 5 bases; nucleotides not matched to a gene: 14. There are 19 residues in the CDR3. CDR3 sequence reads: CASSLVWSGGSTGTGELFF. CDR3 DNA sequence: TGTGCCAGCAGCTTAGTTTGGAGCGGGGGGTCCACGGGGACCGGGGAGCTGTTTTTT.

This clone appeared a few times. This chain connects TRBV11-2 to TRBJ2-5, with 8 bases lining up with TRBD2. The CDR3 covers 14 residues. V lost 8 bases to trimming and J lost 2 bases; unmatched junction nucleotides: 7. Germline V gene lookup returns CDR1 SGHAT and CDR2 FQNNGV. The CDR3 DNA follows: TGTGCCAGCGGAAATAGCGGGAAACAAGAGACCCAGTACTTC. Protein sequence: CASGNSGKQETQYF.

This chain connects TRBV7-9 to TRBJ1-1; a possible D gene is TRBD1 (5 bases). CDR1 is SEHNR, CDR2 FQNEAQ, per germline (reference sequence). V was trimmed by 5 bases and J by 0 bases, leaving 16 bases between them. The CDR3 loop spans 16 amino acids. CDR3 in amino acids: CASSPFGRGMNTEAFF. DNA of the CDR3: TGTGCCAGCAGCCCCTTTGGTAGGGGCATGAACACTGAAGCTTTCTTT.

The chain uses TRBV11-3 and TRBJ1-1; 9 positions agree with TRBD1. CDR3 length: 14 residues. The germline CDR1 and CDR2 sequences are SGHNT and YENEEA. J lost 1 base, V lost 3 bases, and 0 bases had no gene match. Here the CDR3 reads CASSLGQGNTEAFF. The CDR3 coding sequence is TGTGCCAGCAGCTTGGGACAGGGGAACACTGAAGCTTTCTTT.

This clone was recorded once. V is TRBV7-2 and J is TRBJ1-2; D may be TRBD1 (6 bases). Trimming cost V 3 bases and J 8 bases, with 16 bases left between them. The CDR3 sequence is 14 residues long. Germline values: CDR1 SGHTA, CDR2 FQGNSA. The CDR3 is CASSLGGDTRGYTF. CDR3 nucleotides: TGTGCCAGCAGCTTGGGGGGGGACACGAGGGGCTACACCTTC. Based on the CDR3 plus reference TRBV7-2 and TRBJ1-2, the full variable domain is GAGVSQSPSNKVTEKGKDVELRCDPISGHTALYWYRQSLGQGLEFLIYFQGNSAPDKSGLPSDRFSAERTGGSVSTLTIQRTQQEDSAVYLCASSLGGDTRGYTFGSGTRLTVV.

This CDR3 reads CSAAGLAGVNEQFF. The CDR3, as DNA: TGCAGCGCCGCGGGACTAGCGGGGGTTAATGAGCAGTTCTTC. The chain uses TRBV29-1 and TRBJ2-1; 14 bases are a match to TRBD2. The CDR3 has 14 amino acids. The V gene's germline CDR1 is SQVTM and CDR2 ANQGSEA. Trimming removed 7 bases from V and 7 bases from J; junction bases left unmatched: 6.

This chain uses TRBV7-8 with TRBJ1-6; 10 bases line up with TRBD1. Germline lookup yields CDR1 SGHVS and CDR2 FQNEAQ. Trimming at V came to 4 bases and at J to 10 bases, leaving 7 bases not matched to a gene. The CDR3 covers 15 residues. The CDR3 sequence: CASSSRQGARSPLHF. The CDR3 DNA sequence: TGTGCCAGCAGCTCGAGACAGGGGGCGAGGTCACCCCTCCACTTT.

This chain joins TRBV6-5 and TRBJ2-1; D unclear. CDR1 and CDR2 from the germline V gene are MNHEY and SVGAGI. V lost 2 bases and J 8 bases, leaving 10 bases between the germline ends. CDR3 length: 13 amino acids. The CDR3 sequence: CASSYGRGDEQFF. For the CDR3, the DNA is TGTGCCAGCAGTTACGGTCGAGGAGATGAGCAGTTCTTC.

This sequence joins TRBV9 and TRBJ2-1; tentative D call: TRBD2 (5 bases). The V end was cut by 2 bases, the J end by 4 bases, with 7 bases between. The CDR3 spans 13 residues. The germline CDR1 and CDR2 sequences are SGDLS and YYNGEE. The CDR3 sequence: CASSVGEYNEQFF. CDR3 in DNA: TGTGCCAGCAGCGTCGGGGAATACAATGAGCAGTTCTTC.

The rearrangement links TRBV7-2 to TRBJ2-7, with a tentative D call TRBD1 (6 bases). This CDR3 region has 13 residues. V was cut by 4 bases and J by 7 bases, with 14 bases left in between. Germline V gene lookup returns CDR1 SGHTA and CDR2 FQGNSA. CDR3 sequence (DNA): TGTGCCAGCAGCTCAAACAGGGTTGGAGAGCAGTACTTC. This sequence encodes CASSSNRVGEQYF.

This rearrangement joins TRBV29-1 to TRBJ1-2; D not resolved. The CDR3 has 12 residues. Germline loops: CDR1 SQVTM, CDR2 ANQGSEA. Between the trimmed V and J ends, which lost 3 bases and 1 base, there was a span of 6 bases. CDR3 DNA sequence: TGCAGCGTTGAGGAGTATAACTATGGCTACACCTTC. Protein product: CSVEEYNYGYTF.

The sample holds a few counts of this clone. The chain recombines TRBV5-4 with TRBJ2-1; D perhaps matches TRBD1 (6 bases). V was clipped by 4 bases and J by 6 bases, with 26 bases between them. The germline V gene encodes CDR1 SGHNT and CDR2 YYREEE (reference sequence). The CDR3 extends over 18 amino acids. The CDR3 sequence is CASSPIWGNRDDGNEQFF. CDR3 DNA: TGTGCCAGCAGCCCCATTTGGGGAAACAGGGATGACGGCAATGAGCAGTTCTTC.

This chain uses TRBV7-2 with TRBJ2-1, with 9 bases fitting TRBD2. Trimming cost V 5 bases and J 9 bases; bases outside gene matches: 20. The CDR3 runs 18 residues. Germline V gene data show CDR1 as SGHTA and CDR2 as FQGNSA. Here the CDR3 reads CASSDGFFFAGGLSEQFF. The CDR3 nucleotides read TGTGCCAGCAGCGATGGGTTCTTTTTTGCGGGGGGGCTAAGTGAGCAGTTCTTC. Full variable domain (outside the CDR3, taken from reference TRBV7-2 and TRBJ2-1): GAGVSQSPSNKVTEKGKDVELRCDPISGHTALYWYRQSLGQGLEFLIYFQGNSAPDKSGLPSDRFSAERTGGSVSTLTIQRTQQEDSAVYLCASSDGFFFAGGLSEQFFGPGTRLTVL.

This chain uses TRBV2 with TRBJ2-5; D unclear. The CDR3 extends over 10 amino acids. CDR1 and CDR2 (germline): SNHLY, FYNNEI. V lost 8 bases and J lost 5, with 6 bases in between. CDR3: CASQKETQYF. For the CDR3, the DNA is TGTGCCAGCCAGAAGGAGACCCAGTACTTC.

The J gene is TRBJ1-1, the V gene TRBV30, with 7 bases fitting TRBD1. The CDR3 contains 13 residues. Losses at the gene ends were 5 bases for V and 4 bases for J; bases not matched to a gene: 7. Per germline, CDR1 GTSNPN and CDR2 SVGIG (reference sequence). CDR3 in DNA: TGTGCCTGGGGTACAGGGGTGGGCACTGAAGCTTTCTTT. This encodes CAWGTGVGTEAFF.

CDR3 sequence (DNA): TGTGCCAGCAGCCTTTACAGGGAGGCCAAAAACATTCAGTACTTC. This translates into CASSLYREAKNIQYF. This chain joins TRBV11-2 and TRBJ2-4, with a weak D call TRBD1 (6 bases). Germline assignment: CDR1 SGHAT and CDR2 FQNNGV. V lost 5 bases and J lost 1, with 12 bases in between. This CDR3 has 15 residues.

The gene calls are TRBV5-1 and TRBJ1-1, with no clear D. CDR3 size: 13 residues. Trimming removed 3 bases at V and 2 bases at J, with 8 bases between. Germline CDR1 reads SGHRS; CDR2 reads YFSETQ. The CDR3 bases are TGCGCCAGCAGCTGGACTGACAACACTGAAGCTTTCTTT. Translating it yields CASSWTDNTEAFF.

The J gene is TRBJ1-1, the V gene TRBV5-4, with D possibly being TRBD1 (5 bases). Per the germline V gene, CDR1 is SGHNT and CDR2 is YYREEE (reference sequence). The CDR3 sequence is 16 residues long. Trimming took off 4 bases at V and 5 bases at J, with 21 bases between the two ends. Written as DNA, the CDR3 is TGTGCCAGCAGCCTGGCGAGTTCAGGTCGGGGGACTGAAGCTTTCTTT. Translation gives CASSLASSGRGTEAFF.

V usage is TRBV7-9 and J usage is TRBJ1-3; D perhaps matches TRBD1 (5 bases). The CDR3 consists of 17 residues. Germline V gene sequence: CDR1 SEHNR, CDR2 FQNEAQ (reference sequence). Trimming took 5 bases from V and 0 from J, leaving 17 bases between them. The CDR3 bases are TGTGCCAGCAGCGACCCCGGGCGGGGGAGCTCTGGAAACACCATATATTTT. Encoded protein: CASSDPGRGSSGNTIYF.

The chain links TRBV3-1 (or the pseudogene TRBV3-2) to TRBJ1-4; D may be TRBD1 (6 bases). The ends were cut back, 5 bases at V and 8 bases at J, with 15 bases in the middle. Germline loops: CDR1 LGHDT, CDR2 YNNKEL (reference sequence). The CDR3 sequence is 14 residues long. The CDR3 nucleotides read TGTGCCAGCAGCTATTCCGGTGGGGGCGAAAAACTGTTTTTT. Protein sequence: CASSYSGGGEKLFF.